This T cell receptor (beta chain) was sequenced for a study of CD8+CD57+ T cells in acquired aplastic anemia. The patients chosen for sequencing had shown expansion of CD8+CD57+ cells (detected by flow cytometry). Severe acquired aplastic anemia was present in all patients. TCR beta VDJ and CDR3 profiles were obtained from a genomic DNA template. A single record per CDR3 protein comes from TCRdb applying MiXCR to the reads. The table records hundreds of thousands of distinct CDR3 sequences, roughly 61% of them present only once. There are 15 residues in the CDR3. After removal of 5 bases from V and 0 bases from J, the junction contained 4 bases not matched to a gene.

Sequencing was performed on sorted CD4+, CD8+, or CD8+CD57+ T cells (not recorded which) from PBMCs. This receptor was identified in a human donor with aplastic anemia. The V and J genes are TRBV12-3 or TRBV12-4 and TRBJ1-5, with 7 bases lining up with TRBD1. This CDR3 reads CASSGQDYSNQPQHF. The DNA of the CDR3 is TGTGCCAGCAGTGGACAGGACTATAGCAATCAGCCCCAGCATTTT.